Presented here are 15 T cell receptor beta chains from one specimen sequenced in a study of cytomegalovirus exposure and HLA in healthy donors. The study ran its PCR with 60 Vbeta and 13 Jbeta primers. Clones were sequenced by immunoSEQ multiplex PCR, and TCRdb holds only the in-frame ones, with some missing. The sample carries about 84,000 clones, 63% recorded once. What was sequenced was PBMCs. These receptors originate from a woman in her forties in good health and CMV-seropositive.

The chain joins TRBV19 to TRBJ1-1; 9 nucleotides agree with TRBD1. The germline V gene encodes CDR1 LNHDA and CDR2 SQIVND (reference sequence). This CDR3 is built from 15 residues. The ends lost 6 bases at V and 5 bases at J; junction bases unmatched: 10. For the CDR3, the DNA is TGTGCCAGTAGGGGCCTGGACAGGGGCCTGACTGAAGCTTTCTTT. Protein sequence: CASRGLDRGLTEAFF.

The chain combines TRBV28 with TRBJ2-6; D is possibly TRBD2 (7 bases). There are 16 residues in the CDR3. Germline V gives CDR1 MDHEN, CDR2 SYDVKM. Trimming shortened V by 2 bases and J by 3 bases, and 11 bases separated the two germline ends. The DNA for the CDR3 is TGTGCCAGCAGTTTAGGGGGGGCGTATGGGGCCAACGTCCTGACTTTC. Amino acids: CASSLGGAYGANVLTF.

Only a few counts were recorded for this clone. V gene TRBV28 combines with J gene TRBJ1-1, with TRBD1 as a possible D gene (6 bases). Trimming removed 4 bases from V and 0 bases from J, with 9 bases in between. The CDR3 totals 14 residues. CDR1 MDHEN and CDR2 SYDVKM come from the germline V gene. CDR3 region: CASSSGAMNTEAFF. The CDR3 DNA is TGTGCCAGCAGTTCAGGGGCCATGAACACTGAAGCTTTCTTT.

A single count supports this clone. The chain employs TRBV2 and TRBJ2-1; D might be TRBD2 (6 bases). V lost 9 bases to trimming and J lost 0 bases, with 15 bases between them. The CDR3 loop spans 15 amino acids. The germline V gene has CDR1 SNHLY and CDR2 FYNNEI. The CDR3 sequence: CARLRAGISYNEQFF. Here the CDR3 DNA reads TGTGCCAGGCTGAGGGCGGGAATCTCCTACAATGAGCAGTTCTTC.

The chain joins TRBV28 to TRBJ1-4, with a weak D call TRBD1 (5 bases). The CDR3 runs to 15 residues. The germline CDR1 and CDR2 sequences are MDHEN and SYDVKM. V was trimmed by 6 bases and J by 4 bases, leaving 15 bases between them. The CDR3 DNA reads as TGTGCCAGCAGCCCAGCGGGACGGATTAATGAAAAACTGTTTTTT. Its translation: CASSPAGRINEKLFF.

The V and J genes are TRBV5-1 and TRBJ1-6; 8 bases agree with TRBD1. V lost 7 bases, J lost 9 bases, and 6 bases stayed unmatched. Germline V CDR1 and CDR2: SGHRS, YFSETQ. The CDR3 spans 13 residues. CDR3 in amino acids: CASGLQGGSPLHF. The CDR3 DNA follows: TGCGCCAGCGGCCTACAGGGGGGTTCACCCCTCCACTTT.

This clone was detected a few times. The chain has TRBV5-5 and TRBJ2-7, with TRBD2 matching over 8 bases. CDR1 and CDR2 from the germline V gene are SGHKS and YYEKEE (reference sequence). This CDR3 region has 17 residues. J was trimmed by 2 bases and V by 2 bases; bases with no gene match: 12. CDR3 in DNA: TGTGCCAGCAGCTTCCAGGGGACTAGTGGACTAGCCTACGAGCAGTACTTC. Its translation is CASSFQGTSGLAYEQYF.

The chain joins TRBV19 to TRBJ1-1; tentatively, D is TRBD1 (6 bases). From germline, CDR1 is LNHDA and CDR2 SQIVND (reference sequence). The CDR3 runs 15 residues. The germline V and J ends were trimmed by 5 bases and 2 bases, with 15 bases remaining between them. CDR3 in DNA: TGTGCCAGTAGTGCAAACAGGGTTACTAACACTGAAGCTTTCTTT. Its protein is CASSANRVTNTEAFF.

The rearrangement links TRBV28 to TRBJ2-7; 7 bases align to TRBD1. The V gene end was trimmed by 5 bases and the J gene end by 4 bases; junction bases not matched to a gene: 8. CDR3 length: 14 amino acids. In germline, CDR1 is MDHEN, CDR2 SYDVKM. CDR3 amino acids: CASSIPGTAYEQYF. In DNA form, the CDR3 reads TGTGCCAGCAGTATACCCGGGACAGCTTACGAGCAGTACTTC.

This clone was counted between two and nine times. The chain couples TRBV5-4 to TRBJ2-5; maybe TRBD2 (5 bases). This CDR3 spans 13 amino acids. Trimming took 2 bases from V and 5 from J, leaving 10 bases between them. Germline V lookup: CDR1 SGHNT, CDR2 YYREEE (reference sequence). In DNA form, the CDR3 reads TGTGCCAGCAGCTTTGAGGGCGGTGAGACCCAGTACTTC. Encoded protein: CASSFEGGETQYF. Based on the CDR3 plus reference TRBV5-4 and TRBJ2-5, the full variable domain is ETGVTQSPTHLIKTRGQQVTLRCSSQSGHNTVSWYQQALGQGPQFIFQYYREEENGRGNFPPRFSGLQFPNYSSELNVNALELDDSALYLCASSFEGGETQYFGPGTRLLVL.

This clone was recorded a few times. The rearrangement links TRBV5-1 to TRBJ2-7; 8 positions match TRBD1. CDR1 is SGHRS and CDR2 is YFSETQ in the germline V gene. V dropped 0 bases and J dropped 3; count of bases not matched to a gene: 5. The CDR3 consists of 15 residues. CDR3 region: CASSLGGTGLYEQYF. CDR3 in DNA: TGCGCCAGCAGCTTGGGAGGGACAGGCCTCTACGAGCAGTACTTC. The full variable domain, with the rest looked up from reference TRBV5-1 and TRBJ2-7, is KAGVTQTPRYLIKTRGQQVTLSCSPISGHRSVSWYQQTPGQGLQFLFEYFSETQRNKGNFPGRFSGRQFSNSRSEMNVSTLELGDSALYLCASSLGGTGLYEQYFGPGTRLTVT.

V is TRBV5-1 and J is TRBJ2-1, with 8 bases that match TRBD2. Germline CDR1 reads SGHRS; CDR2 reads YFSETQ. V lost 2 bases and J lost 3; bases outside the gene matches: 10. This CDR3 spans 17 amino acids. CDR3 nucleotides: TGCGCCAGCAGCTTAGATAGTGGGACTAGGGACTACAATGAGCAGTTCTTC. This translates into CASSLDSGTRDYNEQFF. The complete variable domain, with remaining parts taken from reference TRBV5-1 and TRBJ2-1, reads KAGVTQTPRYLIKTRGQQVTLSCSPISGHRSVSWYQQTPGQGLQFLFEYFSETQRNKGNFPGRFSGRQFSNSRSEMNVSTLELGDSALYLCASSLDSGTRDYNEQFFGPGTRLTVL.

The chain employs TRBV7-7 and TRBJ2-1, with 10 nucleotides matching TRBD2. CDR3 size: 14 residues. The V segment lost 2 bases and the J segment 6 bases; nucleotides outside the gene matches: 1. Germline CDR1 SSHAT, CDR2 FNYEAQ (reference sequence). CDR3 bases: TGTGCCAGCAGCTTACTAGCGGGAGTCAATGAGCAGTTCTTC. It codes for CASSLLAGVNEQFF. The full variable domain, completed using reference TRBV7-7 and TRBJ2-1, is GAGVSQSPRYKVTKRGQDVTLRCDPISSHATLYWYQQALGQGPEFLTYFNYEAQPDKSGLPSDRFSAERPEGSISTLTIQRTEQRDSAMYRCASSLLAGVNEQFFGPGTRLTVL.

This clone was seen more than once but under ten times. The V gene is TRBV5-1, the J gene TRBJ2-7; 7 positions agree with TRBD2. This CDR3 is 14 amino acids long. The V segment lost 1 base and the J segment 6 bases; nucleotides outside the gene matches: 7. Germline-derived CDR1 and CDR2 are SGHRS and YFSETQ. The CDR3 DNA sequence: TGCGCCAGCAGCTTGTTTGGGAGGGGCCCCGAGCAGTACTTC. It encodes CASSLFGRGPEQYF.

The chain uses TRBV5-4 and TRBJ2-1; 9 nucleotides align to TRBD2. Trimming at V came to 0 bases and at J to 4 bases, leaving 5 bases not matched to a gene. The germline V gene has CDR1 SGHNT and CDR2 YYREEE (reference sequence). The CDR3 is made up of 16 amino acids. Here the CDR3 reads CASSLGGGRGYNEQFF. CDR3 DNA sequence: TGTGCCAGCAGCTTGGGGGGCGGGAGGGGGTACAATGAGCAGTTCTTC.